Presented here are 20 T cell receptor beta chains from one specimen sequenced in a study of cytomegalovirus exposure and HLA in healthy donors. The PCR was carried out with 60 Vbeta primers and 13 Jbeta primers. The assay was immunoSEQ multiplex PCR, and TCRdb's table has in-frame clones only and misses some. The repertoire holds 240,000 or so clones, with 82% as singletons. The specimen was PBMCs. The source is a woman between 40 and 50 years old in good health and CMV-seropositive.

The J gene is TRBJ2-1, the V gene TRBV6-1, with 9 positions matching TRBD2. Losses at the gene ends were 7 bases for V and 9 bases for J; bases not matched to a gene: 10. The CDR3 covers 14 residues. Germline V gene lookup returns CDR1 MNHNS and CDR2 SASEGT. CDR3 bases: TGTGCCAGCACTCTCGGGACTAGCTCGGGTGAGCAGTTCTTC. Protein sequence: CASTLGTSSGEQFF.

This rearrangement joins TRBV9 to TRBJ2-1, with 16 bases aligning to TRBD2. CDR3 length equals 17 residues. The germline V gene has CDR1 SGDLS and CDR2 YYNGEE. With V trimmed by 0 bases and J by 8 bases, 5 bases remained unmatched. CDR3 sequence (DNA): TGTGCCAGCAGCGTAGATGGGACTAGCGGGAGGGGGGATGAGCAGTTCTTC. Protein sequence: CASSVDGTSGRGDEQFF.

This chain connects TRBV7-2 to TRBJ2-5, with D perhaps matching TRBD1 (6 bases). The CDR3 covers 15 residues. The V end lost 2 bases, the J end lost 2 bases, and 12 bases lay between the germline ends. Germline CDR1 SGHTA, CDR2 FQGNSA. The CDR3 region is CASSLSSGEQETQYF. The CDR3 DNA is TGTGCCAGCAGCTTAAGTTCAGGGGAACAAGAGACCCAGTACTTC.

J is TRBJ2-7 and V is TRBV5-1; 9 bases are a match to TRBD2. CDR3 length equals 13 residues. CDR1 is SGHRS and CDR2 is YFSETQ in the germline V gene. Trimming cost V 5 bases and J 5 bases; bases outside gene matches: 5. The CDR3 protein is CASRLIAGDEQYF. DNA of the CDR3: TGCGCCAGCAGGTTGATAGCGGGAGACGAGCAGTACTTC.

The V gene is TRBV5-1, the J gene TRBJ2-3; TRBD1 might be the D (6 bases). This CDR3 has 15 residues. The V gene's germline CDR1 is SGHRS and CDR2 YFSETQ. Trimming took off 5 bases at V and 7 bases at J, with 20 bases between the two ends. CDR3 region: CASRNAQGKGHTQYF. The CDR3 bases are TGCGCCAGCAGAAATGCACAGGGTAAGGGACATACGCAGTATTTT.

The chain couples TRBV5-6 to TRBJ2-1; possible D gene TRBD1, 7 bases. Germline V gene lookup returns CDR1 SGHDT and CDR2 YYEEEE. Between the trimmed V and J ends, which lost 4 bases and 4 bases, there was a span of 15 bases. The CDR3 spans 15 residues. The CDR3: CASSRRRGRYNEQFF. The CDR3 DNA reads TGTGCCAGCAGCCGACGGAGGGGGCGATACAATGAGCAGTTCTTC.

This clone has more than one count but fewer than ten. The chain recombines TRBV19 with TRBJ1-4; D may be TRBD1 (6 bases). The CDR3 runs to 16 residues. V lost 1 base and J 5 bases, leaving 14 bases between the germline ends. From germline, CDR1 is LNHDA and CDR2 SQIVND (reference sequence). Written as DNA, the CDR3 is TGTGCCAGTAGTATAGGTCTCGGGGGGCCGAATGAAAAACTGTTTTTT. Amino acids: CASSIGLGGPNEKLFF.

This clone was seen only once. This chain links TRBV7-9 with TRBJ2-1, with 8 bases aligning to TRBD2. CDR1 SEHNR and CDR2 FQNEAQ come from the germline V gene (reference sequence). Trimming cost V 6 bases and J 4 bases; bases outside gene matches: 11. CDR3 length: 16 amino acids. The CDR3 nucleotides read TGTGCCAGCAGGTCGGCGCGGGGGGCTGAGTACAATGAGCAGTTCTTC. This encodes CASRSARGAEYNEQFF. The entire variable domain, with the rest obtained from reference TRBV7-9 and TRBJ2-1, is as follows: DTGVSQNPRHKITKRGQNVTFRCDPISEHNRLYWYRQTLGQGPEFLTYFQNEAQLEKSRLLSDRFSAERPKGSFSTLEIQRTEQGDSAMYLCASRSARGAEYNEQFFGPGTRLTVL.

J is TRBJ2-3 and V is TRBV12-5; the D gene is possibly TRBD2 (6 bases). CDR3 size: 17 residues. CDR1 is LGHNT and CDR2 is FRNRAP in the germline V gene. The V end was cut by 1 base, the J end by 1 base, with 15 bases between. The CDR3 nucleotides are TGTGCTAGTGGTTTGGGTGTGGGCGGGGTGGGCACAGATACGCAGTATTTT. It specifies CASGLGVGGVGTDTQYF.

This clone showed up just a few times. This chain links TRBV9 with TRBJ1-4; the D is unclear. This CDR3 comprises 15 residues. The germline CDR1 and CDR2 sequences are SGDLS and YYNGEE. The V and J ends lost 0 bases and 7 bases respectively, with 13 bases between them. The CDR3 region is CASSVAGEEGEKLFF. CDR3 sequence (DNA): TGTGCCAGCAGCGTAGCGGGCGAAGAGGGTGAAAAACTGTTTTTT. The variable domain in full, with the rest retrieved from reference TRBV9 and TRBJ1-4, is DSGVTQTPKHLITATGQRVTLRCSPRSGDLSVYWYQQSLDQGLQFLIQYYNGEERAKGNILERFSAQQFPDLHSELNLSSLELGDSALYFCASSVAGEEGEKLFFGSGTQLSVL.

In DNA, the CDR3 is TGTGCCAGTAGTATTAGGGGACAGGGCAGGGAATATGGCTACACCTTC. This encodes CASSIRGQGREYGYTF. The chain is built from TRBV19 and TRBJ1-2, with TRBD1 matching 9 bases. With 3 bases clipped from V and 5 bases from J, the junction kept 10 bases outside the gene matches. This CDR3 comprises 16 residues. Germline CDR1 reads LNHDA; CDR2 reads SQIVND (reference sequence).

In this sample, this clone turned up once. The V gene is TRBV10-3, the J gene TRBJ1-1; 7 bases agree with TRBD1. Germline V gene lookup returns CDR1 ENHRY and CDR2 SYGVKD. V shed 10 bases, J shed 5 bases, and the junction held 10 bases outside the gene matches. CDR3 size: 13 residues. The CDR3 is CASRDSEGTEAFF. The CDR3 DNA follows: TGTGCCAGCCGGGACAGCGAAGGTACTGAAGCTTTCTTT.

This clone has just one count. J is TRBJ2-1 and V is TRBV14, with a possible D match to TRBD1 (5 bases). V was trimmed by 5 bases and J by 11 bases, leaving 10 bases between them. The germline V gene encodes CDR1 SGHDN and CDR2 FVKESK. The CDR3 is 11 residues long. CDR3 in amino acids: CASSAGQKQFF. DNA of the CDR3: TGTGCCAGCAGCGCTGGACAAAAGCAGTTCTTC. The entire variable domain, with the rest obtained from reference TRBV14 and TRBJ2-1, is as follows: EAGVTQFPSHSVIEKGQTVTLRCDPISGHDNLYWYRRVMGKEIKFLLHFVKESKQDESGMPNNRFLAERTGGTYSTLKVQPAELEDSGVYFCASSAGQKQFFGPGTRLTVL.

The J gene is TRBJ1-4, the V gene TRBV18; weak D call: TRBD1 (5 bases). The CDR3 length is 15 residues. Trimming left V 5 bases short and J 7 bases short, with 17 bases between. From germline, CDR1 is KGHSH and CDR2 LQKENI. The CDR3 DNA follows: TGTGCCAGCTCATCCGGAGGGGTTTACGGTGAAAAACTGTTTTTT. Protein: CASSSGGVYGEKLFF.

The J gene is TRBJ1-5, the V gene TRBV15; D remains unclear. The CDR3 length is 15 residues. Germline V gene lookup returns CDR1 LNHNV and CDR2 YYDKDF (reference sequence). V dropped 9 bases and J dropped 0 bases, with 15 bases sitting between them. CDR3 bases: TGTGCCACGAGTGACCGGGTTTATAGCAATCAGCCCCAGCATTTT. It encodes CATSDRVYSNQPQHF.

The chain's CDR3 is CSVEGGQISDYGYTF. The CDR3, as DNA: TGCAGCGTTGAAGGGGGACAGATTTCCGACTATGGCTACACCTTC. The chain joins TRBV29-1 to TRBJ1-2; 7 positions agree with TRBD1. CDR3 length equals 15 residues. The J segment lost 3 bases and the V segment lost 1 base, leaving 8 bases of the junction unmatched. Germline V gene sequence: CDR1 SQVTM, CDR2 ANQGSEA.

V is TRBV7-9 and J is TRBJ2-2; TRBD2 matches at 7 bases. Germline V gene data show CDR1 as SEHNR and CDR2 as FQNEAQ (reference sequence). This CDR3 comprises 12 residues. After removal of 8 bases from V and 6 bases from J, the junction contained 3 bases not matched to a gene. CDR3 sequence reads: CASLGGAGELFF. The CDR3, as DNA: TGTGCCAGCCTGGGAGGGGCCGGGGAGCTGTTTTTT.

The CDR3 DNA reads as TGTGCCACCAGCAGAGAAAGCGGGACAGGGTTCCGTCAGCCCCAGCATTTT. Amino acid sequence: CATSRESGTGFRQPQHF. The chain carries TRBV15 and TRBJ1-5; 9 positions match TRBD1. Trimming at V came to 0 bases and at J to 6 bases, leaving 9 bases not matched to a gene. The germline CDR1 and CDR2 sequences are LNHNV and YYDKDF (reference sequence). The CDR3 covers 17 residues.

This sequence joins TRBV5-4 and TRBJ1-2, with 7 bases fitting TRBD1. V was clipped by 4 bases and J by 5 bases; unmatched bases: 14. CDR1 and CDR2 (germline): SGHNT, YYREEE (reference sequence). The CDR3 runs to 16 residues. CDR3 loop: CASSHEPGTASYGYTF. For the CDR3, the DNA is TGTGCCAGCAGCCACGAACCCGGGACAGCGAGTTATGGCTACACCTTC. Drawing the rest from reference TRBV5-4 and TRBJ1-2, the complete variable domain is ETGVTQSPTHLIKTRGQQVTLRCSSQSGHNTVSWYQQALGQGPQFIFQYYREEENGRGNFPPRFSGLQFPNYSSELNVNALELDDSALYLCASSHEPGTASYGYTFGSGTRLTVV.

CDR3 in DNA: TGCGCCAGCAGCCAAGAGGGCAGGGCGATCTTCTACGAGCAGTACTTC. Its protein product is CASSQEGRAIFYEQYF. V is TRBV4-1 and J is TRBJ2-7; TRBD1 might be the D (5 bases). Trimming removed 0 bases from V and 3 bases from J, with 15 bases in between. The CDR3 covers 16 residues. CDR1 is MGHRA and CDR2 is YSYEKL in the germline V gene.